This TCR beta chain was retrieved from a study of CD8 T cells in ankylosing spondylitis. Study conclusions and caveats: The authors reported significant enrichment of disease-linked clones in matched ankylosing spondylitis synovial fluid. Prior work had noted some motif variants in reactive arthritis blood and synovial fluid. A TCR beta motif of roughly eight highly homologous variants appeared characteristic of ankylosing spondylitis blood.

Scientists made TCR beta libraries using quantitative 5'-RACE with molecular barcodes. TCRdb analysed the 5' RACE reads with MiXCR anew, one entry per CDR3 protein. The sample has under 170,000 distinct CDR3 sequences, more than 40% seen once. Worth noting for this clonotype: Its antigen is unidentified.

This CDR3 contains 16 residues. Germline V CDR1 and CDR2: LGHNA, YNFKEQ. Between the trimmed V and J ends, which lost 0 bases and 8 bases, there was a span of 17 bases. This receptor was taken from a male donor with ankylosing spondylitis. Sample: synovial fluid, either unsorted or a sorted T cell fraction (not recorded which). The J gene is TRBJ2-1, the V gene TRBV4-2, with no clear D. The CDR3 sequence is CASSQDSRSGDDEQFF. The CDR3 nucleotides read TGTGCCAGCAGCCAAGACTCCCGATCGGGTGACGATGAGCAGTTCTTC.